What follows is one T cell receptor beta chain and its context. This CDR3 is 16 amino acids long. Germline CDR1 is PRHDT and CDR2 is FYEKMQ (reference sequence). The trim removed 5 bases at V and 3 bases at J, leaving 8 bases unmatched. Original handling: Estimation of nucleated cell counts relied on the amplification of reference gene primers. Some clones are missing from TCRdb's copy, which holds only in-frame ones; the method was immunoSEQ multiplex PCR. D and trimming come from the DNA, and the V and J calls and clone size come from that table. Of 200,000 to 300,000 clones in the sample, 88% were seen once. This sample stems from a study of blood T cell repertoires in COVID-19. Study overall: From T cells, B-cell-depleted T cells, or PBMCs came the material, which was cDNA or gDNA.

Material: peripheral blood. This receptor was obtained from a man between 60 and 75 years old who had recovered from COVID-19. This sequence joins TRBV13 and TRBJ1-3; 9 bases map to TRBD1. The CDR3 DNA is TGTGCCAGCAGCCCACGGGACAGGGCTTATGGAAACACCATATATTTT. This translates into CASSPRDRAYGNTIYF. Variable domain in full (rest from reference TRBV13 and TRBJ1-3): AAGVIQSPRHLIKEKRETATLKCYPIPRHDTVYWYQQGPGQDPQFLISFYEKMQSDKGSIPDRFSAQQFSDYHSELNMSSLELGDSALYFCASSPRDRAYGNTIYFGEGSWLTVV.